The 10 T cell receptor beta chains reported below all come from one sample, sequenced in a study of monozygotic twins with inflammatory bowel disease (dated 2019 in TCRdb). The library was prepared using 5' RACE. Instrument used: Illumina HiSeq 2500. One entry per CDR3 protein sequence results from the TCRdb reprocessing of the reads, with DNA left out. The sample table records 300,000 to 400,000 distinct CDR3 sequences. 2.5% to 3% of the sample rests with the top ten. The sample consisted of blood. These receptors all stem from a human donor with ulcerative colitis or Crohn's disease, or a healthy co-twin of an affected twin (not recorded which).

The CDR3 protein is CASSLDRGRGGNEQFF. This chain uses TRBV11-2 with TRBJ2-1; TCRdb returns TRBD1, unconfirmable since there is no DNA. The V gene's germline CDR1 is SGHAT and CDR2 FQNNGV. The CDR3 has 16 residues.

CDR3 loop: CASSPIGRFSEQYF. The rearrangement links TRBV7-9 to TRBJ2-7. There are 14 residues in the CDR3. Germline CDR1 SEHNR, CDR2 FQNEAQ (reference sequence).

The chain has TRBV7-2 and TRBJ2-1; absent DNA, TCRdb's TRBD1 call cannot be checked. The CDR3 is 14 residues long. Germline assignment: CDR1 SGHTA and CDR2 FQGNSA. CDR3 protein: CAKNKVQGTSEQFF. The full variable domain, in which reference TRBV7-2 and TRBJ2-1 provide the parts outside the CDR3, is GAGVSQSPSNKVTEKGKDVELRCDPISGHTALYWYRQSLGQGLEFLIYFQGNSAPDKSGLPSDRFSAERTGGSVSTLTIQRTQQEDSAVYLCAKNKVQGTSEQFFGPGTRLTVL.

CDR3 region: CSVSQQRSTDTQYF. The chain employs TRBV29-1 and TRBJ2-3. Germline V lookup: CDR1 SQVTM, CDR2 ANQGSEA. This CDR3 contains 14 residues.

The rearrangement links TRBV7-3 to TRBJ2-5; the D gene TCRdb calls, TRBD2, cannot be checked with no DNA. Per the germline V gene, CDR1 is SGHTA and CDR2 is FQGTGA. This CDR3 contains 15 residues. The CDR3 spells CASSLLTSGQETQYF.

The chain carries TRBV4-2 and TRBJ1-3; TCRdb reports TRBD1, a call that lacks DNA to check it against. The CDR3 loop spans 14 amino acids. Germline CDR1 and CDR2: LGHNA and YNFKEQ. The CDR3 loop reads CASSQDRDSNTIYF.

The genes are TRBV20-1 and TRBJ2-1. This CDR3 has 13 amino acids. In germline, CDR1 is DFQATT, CDR2 SNEGSKA (reference sequence). CDR3: CSASGDSYNEQFF.

The V gene is TRBV7-2, the J gene TRBJ2-2; the D call from TCRdb, TRBD2, cannot be confirmed without DNA. The CDR3 has 17 amino acids. Germline V gene lookup returns CDR1 SGHTA and CDR2 FQGNSA. The CDR3 loop reads CASSLNTLRGATGELFF.

The chain combines TRBV7-6 with TRBJ1-1; TCRdb returns TRBD1, unconfirmable since there is no DNA. Germline CDR1 and CDR2: SGHVS and FNYEAQ. There are 16 residues in the CDR3. This CDR3 reads CASSARTGTGGTEAFF.

This rearrangement joins TRBV20-1 to TRBJ2-7; no DNA is available, so the TRBD2 call from TCRdb remains unchecked. This CDR3 spans 16 amino acids. Germline CDR1 and CDR2: DFQATT and SNEGSKA (reference sequence). The CDR3: CSASGLGQVPSYEQYF.